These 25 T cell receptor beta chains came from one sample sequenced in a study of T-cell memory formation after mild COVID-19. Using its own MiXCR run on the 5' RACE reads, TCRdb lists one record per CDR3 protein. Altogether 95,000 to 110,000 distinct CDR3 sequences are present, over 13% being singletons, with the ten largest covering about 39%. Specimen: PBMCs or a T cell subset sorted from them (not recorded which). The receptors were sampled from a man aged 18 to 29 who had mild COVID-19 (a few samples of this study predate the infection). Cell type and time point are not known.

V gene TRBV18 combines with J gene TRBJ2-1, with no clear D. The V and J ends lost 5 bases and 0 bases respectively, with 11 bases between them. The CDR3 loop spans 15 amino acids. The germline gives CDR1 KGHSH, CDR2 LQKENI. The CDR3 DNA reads TGTGCCAGCTCAAATGACCTGAGCTCCTACAATGAGCAGTTCTTC. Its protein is CASSNDLSSYNEQFF.

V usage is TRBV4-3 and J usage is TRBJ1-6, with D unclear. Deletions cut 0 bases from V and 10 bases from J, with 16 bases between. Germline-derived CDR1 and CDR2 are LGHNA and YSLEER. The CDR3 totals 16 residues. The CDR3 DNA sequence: TGCGCCAGCAGCCAAGATGGGGTGGGGTTGGGGTCACCCCTCCACTTT. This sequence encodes CASSQDGVGLGSPLHF.

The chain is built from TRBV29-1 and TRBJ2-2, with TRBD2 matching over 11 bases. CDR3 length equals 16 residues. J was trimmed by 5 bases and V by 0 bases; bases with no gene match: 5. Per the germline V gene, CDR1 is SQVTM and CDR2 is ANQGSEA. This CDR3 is CSVEESGTSGTGELFF. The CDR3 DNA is TGCAGCGTTGAAGAATCCGGGACTAGCGGAACCGGGGAGCTGTTTTTT.

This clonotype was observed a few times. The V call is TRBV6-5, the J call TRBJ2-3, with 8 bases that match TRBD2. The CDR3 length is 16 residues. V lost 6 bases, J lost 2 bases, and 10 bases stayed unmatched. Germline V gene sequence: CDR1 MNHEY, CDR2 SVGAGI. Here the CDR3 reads CASRQNSGALTDTQYF. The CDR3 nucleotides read TGTGCCAGCAGACAAAATAGCGGGGCCCTCACAGATACGCAGTATTTT.

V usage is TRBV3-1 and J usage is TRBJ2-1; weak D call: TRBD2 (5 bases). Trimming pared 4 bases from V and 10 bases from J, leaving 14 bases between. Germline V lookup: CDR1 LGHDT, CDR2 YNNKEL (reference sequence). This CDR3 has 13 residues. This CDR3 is CASSPRRPGEQFF. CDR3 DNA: TGTGCCAGCAGCCCCCGGCGCCCGGGGGAGCAGTTCTTC.

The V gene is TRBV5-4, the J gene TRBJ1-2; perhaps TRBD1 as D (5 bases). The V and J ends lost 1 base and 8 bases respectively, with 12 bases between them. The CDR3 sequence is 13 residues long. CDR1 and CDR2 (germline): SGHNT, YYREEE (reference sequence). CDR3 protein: CASSLQGARGYTF. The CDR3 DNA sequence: TGTGCCAGCAGCTTGCAAGGGGCCCGCGGCTACACCTTC. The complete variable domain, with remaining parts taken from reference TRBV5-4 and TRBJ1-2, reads ETGVTQSPTHLIKTRGQQVTLRCSSQSGHNTVSWYQQALGQGPQFIFQYYREEENGRGNFPPRFSGLQFPNYSSELNVNALELDDSALYLCASSLQGARGYTFGSGTRLTVV.

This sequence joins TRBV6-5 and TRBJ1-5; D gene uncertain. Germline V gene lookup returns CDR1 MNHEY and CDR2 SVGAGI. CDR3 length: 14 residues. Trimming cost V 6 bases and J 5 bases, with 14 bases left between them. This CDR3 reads CASSPLRIHQPQHF. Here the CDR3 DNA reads TGTGCCAGCAGCCCACTGAGGATCCATCAGCCCCAGCATTTT.

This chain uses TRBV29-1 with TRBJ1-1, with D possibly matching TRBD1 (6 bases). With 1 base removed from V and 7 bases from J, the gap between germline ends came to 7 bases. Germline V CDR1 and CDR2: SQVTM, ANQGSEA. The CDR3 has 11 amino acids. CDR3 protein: CSVEGTVEAFF. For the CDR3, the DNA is TGCAGCGTTGAAGGGACAGTTGAAGCTTTCTTT.

CDR3: CAWSAGTGLLETQYF. The CDR3 bases are TGTGCCTGGAGCGCTGGGACAGGGCTATTAGAGACCCAGTACTTC. This sequence joins TRBV30 and TRBJ2-5; 9 nucleotides agree with TRBD1. The CDR3 has 15 amino acids. The trim removed 3 bases at V and 4 bases at J, leaving 9 bases unmatched. The V gene's germline CDR1 is GTSNPN and CDR2 SVGIG (reference sequence). The complete variable domain, with remaining parts taken from reference TRBV30 and TRBJ2-5, reads SQTIHQWPATLVQPVGSPLSLECTVEGTSNPNLYWYRQAAGRGLQLLFYSVGIGQISSEVPQNLSASRPQDRQFILSSKKLLLSDSGFYLCAWSAGTGLLETQYFGPGTRLLVL.

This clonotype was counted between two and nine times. Written as DNA, the CDR3 is TGTGCCAGCGCCTTATTTGCGGGGGTGGCCGGGGAGCTGTTTTTT. Its translation: CASALFAGVAGELFF. The chain has TRBV7-8 and TRBJ2-2; 7 bases match TRBD2. V lost 8 bases to trimming and J lost 6 bases; unmatched junction nucleotides: 12. Germline V gene data show CDR1 as SGHVS and CDR2 as FQNEAQ. The CDR3 is made up of 15 amino acids.

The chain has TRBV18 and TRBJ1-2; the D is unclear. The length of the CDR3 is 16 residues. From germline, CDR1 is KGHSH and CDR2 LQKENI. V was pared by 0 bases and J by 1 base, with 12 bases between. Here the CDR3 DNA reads TGTGCCAGCTCACCACCATGGGAGGAGATTAACTATGGCTACACCTTC. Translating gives CASSPPWEEINYGYTF. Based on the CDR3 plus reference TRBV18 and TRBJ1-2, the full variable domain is NAGVMQNPRHLVRRRGQEARLRCSPMKGHSHVYWYRQLPEEGLKFMVYLQKENIIDESGMPKERFSAEFPKEGPSILRIQQVVRGDSAAYFCASSPPWEEINYGYTFGSGTRLTVV.

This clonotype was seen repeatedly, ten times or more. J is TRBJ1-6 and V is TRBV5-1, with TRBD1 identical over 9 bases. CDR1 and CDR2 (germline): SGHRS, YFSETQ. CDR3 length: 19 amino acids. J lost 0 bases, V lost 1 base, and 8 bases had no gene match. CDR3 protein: CASSLLDRGLGSYNSPLHF. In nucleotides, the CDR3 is TGCGCCAGCAGCTTGTTGGACAGGGGCCTAGGCTCCTATAATTCACCCCTCCACTTT.

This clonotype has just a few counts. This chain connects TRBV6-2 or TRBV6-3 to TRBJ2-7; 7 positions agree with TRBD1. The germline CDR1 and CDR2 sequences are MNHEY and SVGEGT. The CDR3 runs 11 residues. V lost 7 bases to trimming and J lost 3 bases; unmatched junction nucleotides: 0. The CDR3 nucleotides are TGTGCCAGCACAGGGGGCTACGAGCAGTACTTC. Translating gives CASTGGYEQYF.

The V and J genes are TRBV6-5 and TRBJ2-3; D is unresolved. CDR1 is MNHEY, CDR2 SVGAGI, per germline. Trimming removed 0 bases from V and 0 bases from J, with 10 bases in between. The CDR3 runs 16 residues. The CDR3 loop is CASSYSVGTSTDTQYF. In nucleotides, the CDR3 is TGTGCCAGCAGTTACTCCGTCGGAACTAGCACAGATACGCAGTATTTT.

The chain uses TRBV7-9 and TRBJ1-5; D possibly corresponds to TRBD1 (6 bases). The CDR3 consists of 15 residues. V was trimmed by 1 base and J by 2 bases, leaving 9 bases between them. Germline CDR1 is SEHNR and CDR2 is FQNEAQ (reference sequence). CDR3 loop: CASSLGRGGNQPQHF. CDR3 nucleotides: TGTGCCAGCAGCTTAGGCAGGGGAGGCAATCAGCCCCAGCATTTT.

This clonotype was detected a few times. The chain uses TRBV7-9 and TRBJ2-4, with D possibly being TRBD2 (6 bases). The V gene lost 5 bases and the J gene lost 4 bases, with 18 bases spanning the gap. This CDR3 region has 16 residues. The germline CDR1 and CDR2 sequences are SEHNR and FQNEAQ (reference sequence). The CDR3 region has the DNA TGTGCCAGCAGCCCTCCTGTGGTCCGGGGGAAAAACATTCAGTACTTC. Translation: CASSPPVVRGKNIQYF. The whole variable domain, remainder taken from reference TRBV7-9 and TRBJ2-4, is DTGVSQNPRHKITKRGQNVTFRCDPISEHNRLYWYRQTLGQGPEFLTYFQNEAQLEKSRLLSDRFSAERPKGSFSTLEIQRTEQGDSAMYLCASSPPVVRGKNIQYFGAGTRLSVL.

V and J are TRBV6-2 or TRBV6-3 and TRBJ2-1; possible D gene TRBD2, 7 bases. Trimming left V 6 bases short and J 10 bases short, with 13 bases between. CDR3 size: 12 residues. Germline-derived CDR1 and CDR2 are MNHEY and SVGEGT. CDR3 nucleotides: TGTGCCAGCAGGCTCAGGGGAGGGGAGCAGTTCTTC. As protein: CASRLRGGEQFF.

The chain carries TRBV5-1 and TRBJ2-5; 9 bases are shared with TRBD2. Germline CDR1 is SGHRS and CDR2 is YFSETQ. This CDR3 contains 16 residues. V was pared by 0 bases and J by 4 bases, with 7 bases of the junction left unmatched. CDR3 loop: CASSLARGLAGETQYF. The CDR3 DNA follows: TGCGCCAGCAGCTTGGCCAGGGGACTAGCCGGAGAGACCCAGTACTTC.

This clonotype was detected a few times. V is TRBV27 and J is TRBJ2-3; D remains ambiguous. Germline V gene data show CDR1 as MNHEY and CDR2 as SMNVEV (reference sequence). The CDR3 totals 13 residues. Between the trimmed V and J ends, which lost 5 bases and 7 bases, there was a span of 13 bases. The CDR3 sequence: CASSPPSRNTQYF. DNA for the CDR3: TGTGCCAGCAGTCCACCTAGTCGCAATACGCAGTATTTT.

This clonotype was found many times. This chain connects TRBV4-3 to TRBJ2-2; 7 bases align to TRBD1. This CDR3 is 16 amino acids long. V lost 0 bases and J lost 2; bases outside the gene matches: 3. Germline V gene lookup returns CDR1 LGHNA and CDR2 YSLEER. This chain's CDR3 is CASSQEDRENTGELFF. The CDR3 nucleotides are TGCGCCAGCAGCCAAGAAGACAGGGAAAACACCGGGGAGCTGTTTTTT.

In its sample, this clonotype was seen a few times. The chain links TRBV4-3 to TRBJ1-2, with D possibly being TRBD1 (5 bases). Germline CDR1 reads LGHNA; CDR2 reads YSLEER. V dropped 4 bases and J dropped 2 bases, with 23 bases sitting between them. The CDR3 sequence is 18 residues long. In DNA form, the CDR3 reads TGCGCCAGCAGCCTGGGGCTTCTCACTCTTTCACAAAACTATGGCTACACCTTC. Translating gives CASSLGLLTLSQNYGYTF.

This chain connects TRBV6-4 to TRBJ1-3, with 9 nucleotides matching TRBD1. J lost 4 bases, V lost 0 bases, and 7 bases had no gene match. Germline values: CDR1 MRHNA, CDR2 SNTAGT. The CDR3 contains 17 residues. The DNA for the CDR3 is TGTGCCAGCAGTGACTCGATTGGGACAGGGAGAGGAAACACCATATATTTT. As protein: CASSDSIGTGRGNTIYF.

Here the CDR3 reads CASSVVGGRTDTQYF. The CDR3, as DNA: TGTGCCAGCAGCGTAGTAGGGGGCCGCACAGATACGCAGTATTTT. The chain is built from TRBV9 and TRBJ2-3, with 7 positions matching TRBD1. This CDR3 region has 15 residues. The ends lost 0 bases at V and 1 base at J; junction bases unmatched: 2. Germline V CDR1 and CDR2: SGDLS, YYNGEE.

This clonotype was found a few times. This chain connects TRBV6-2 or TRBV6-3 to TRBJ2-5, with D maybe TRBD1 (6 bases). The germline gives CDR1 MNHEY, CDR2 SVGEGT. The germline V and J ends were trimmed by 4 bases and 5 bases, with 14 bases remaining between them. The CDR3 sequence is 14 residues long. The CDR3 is CASSFRGFVETQYF. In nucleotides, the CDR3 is TGTGCCAGCAGTTTCAGGGGTTTCGTGGAGACCCAGTACTTC.

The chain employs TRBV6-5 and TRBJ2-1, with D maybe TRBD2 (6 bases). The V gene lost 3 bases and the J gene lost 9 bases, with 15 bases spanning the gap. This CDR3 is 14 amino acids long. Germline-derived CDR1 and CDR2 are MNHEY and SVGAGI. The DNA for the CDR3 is TGTGCCAGCAGTTATAGGACCGGGGGAGGTGAGCAGTTCTTC. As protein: CASSYRTGGGEQFF.